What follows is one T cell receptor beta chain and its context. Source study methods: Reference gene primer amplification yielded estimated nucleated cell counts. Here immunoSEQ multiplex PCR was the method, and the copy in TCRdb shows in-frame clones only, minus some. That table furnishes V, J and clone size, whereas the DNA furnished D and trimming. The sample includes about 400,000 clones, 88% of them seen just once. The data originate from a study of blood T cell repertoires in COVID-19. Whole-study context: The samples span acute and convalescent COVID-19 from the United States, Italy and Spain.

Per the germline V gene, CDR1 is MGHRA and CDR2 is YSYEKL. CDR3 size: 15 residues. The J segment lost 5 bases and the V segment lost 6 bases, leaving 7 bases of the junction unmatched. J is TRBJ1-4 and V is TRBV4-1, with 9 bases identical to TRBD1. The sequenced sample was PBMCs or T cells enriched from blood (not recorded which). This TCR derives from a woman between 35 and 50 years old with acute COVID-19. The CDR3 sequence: CASRLVGTGNEKLFF. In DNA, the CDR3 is TGCGCCAGCAGGCTCGTTGGGACAGGGAATGAAAAACTGTTTTTT.